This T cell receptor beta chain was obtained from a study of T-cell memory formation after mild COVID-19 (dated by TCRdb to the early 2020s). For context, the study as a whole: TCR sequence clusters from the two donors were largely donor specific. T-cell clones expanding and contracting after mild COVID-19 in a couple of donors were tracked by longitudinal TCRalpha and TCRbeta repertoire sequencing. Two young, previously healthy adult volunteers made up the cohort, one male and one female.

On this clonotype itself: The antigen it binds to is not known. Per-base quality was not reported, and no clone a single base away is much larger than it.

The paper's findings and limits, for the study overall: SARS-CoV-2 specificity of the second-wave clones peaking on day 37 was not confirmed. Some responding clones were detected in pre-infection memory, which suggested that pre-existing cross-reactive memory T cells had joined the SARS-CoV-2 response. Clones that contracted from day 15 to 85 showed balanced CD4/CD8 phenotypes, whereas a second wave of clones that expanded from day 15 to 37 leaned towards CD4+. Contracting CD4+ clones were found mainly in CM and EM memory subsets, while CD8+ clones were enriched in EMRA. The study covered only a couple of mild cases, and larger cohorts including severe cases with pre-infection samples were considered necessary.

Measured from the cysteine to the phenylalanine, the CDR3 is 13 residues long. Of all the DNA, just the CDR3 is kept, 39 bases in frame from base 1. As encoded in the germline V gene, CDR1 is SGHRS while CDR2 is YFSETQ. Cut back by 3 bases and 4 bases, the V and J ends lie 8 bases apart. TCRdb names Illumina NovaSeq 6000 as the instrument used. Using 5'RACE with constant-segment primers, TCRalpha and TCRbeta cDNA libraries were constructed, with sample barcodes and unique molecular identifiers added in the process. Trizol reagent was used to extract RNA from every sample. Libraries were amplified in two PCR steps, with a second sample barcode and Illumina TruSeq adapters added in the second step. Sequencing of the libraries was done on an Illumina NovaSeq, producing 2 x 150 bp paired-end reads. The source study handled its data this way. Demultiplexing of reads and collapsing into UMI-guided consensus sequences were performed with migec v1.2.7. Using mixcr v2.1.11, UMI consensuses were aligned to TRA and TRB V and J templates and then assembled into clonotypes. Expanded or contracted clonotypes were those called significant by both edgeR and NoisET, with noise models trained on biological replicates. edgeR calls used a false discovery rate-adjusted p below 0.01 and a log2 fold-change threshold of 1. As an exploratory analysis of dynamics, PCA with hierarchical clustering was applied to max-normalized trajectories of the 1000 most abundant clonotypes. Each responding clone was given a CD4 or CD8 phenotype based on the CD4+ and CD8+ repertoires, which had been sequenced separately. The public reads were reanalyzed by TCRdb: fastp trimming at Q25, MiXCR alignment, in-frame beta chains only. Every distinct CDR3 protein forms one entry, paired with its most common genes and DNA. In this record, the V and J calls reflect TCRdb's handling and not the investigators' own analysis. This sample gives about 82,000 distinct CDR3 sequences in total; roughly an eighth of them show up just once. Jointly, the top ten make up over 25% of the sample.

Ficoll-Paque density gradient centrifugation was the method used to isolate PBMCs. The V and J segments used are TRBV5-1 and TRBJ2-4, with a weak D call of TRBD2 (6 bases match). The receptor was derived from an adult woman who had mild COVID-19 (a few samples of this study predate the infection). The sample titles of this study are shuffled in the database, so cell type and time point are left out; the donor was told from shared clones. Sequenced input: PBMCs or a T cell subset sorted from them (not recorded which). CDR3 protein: CASSWGVKNIQYF. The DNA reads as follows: TGCGCCAGCAGCTGGGGGGTAAAAAACATTCAGTACTTC. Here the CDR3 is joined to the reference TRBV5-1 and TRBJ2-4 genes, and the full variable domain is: KAGVTQTPRYLIKTRGQQVTLSCSPISGHRSVSWYQQTPGQGLQFLFEYFSETQRNKGNFPGRFSGRQFSNSRSEMNVSTLELGDSALYLCASSWGVKNIQYFGAGTRLSVL.